This T cell receptor (beta chain) was recorded in a study of CD8 T cells in ankylosing spondylitis. MiXCR, applied by TCRdb to the 5' RACE reads, yields one record per CDR3 protein. This table holds about 510,000 distinct CDR3 sequences, about 5.7% found once. Whole-study findings and limits: Some of these motif variants have turned up before, in reports on reactive arthritis synovial fluid and blood. What appeared characteristic of ankylosing spondylitis blood was a TCR beta motif of 7 or 8 highly homologous variants. It was reported that disease-linked clones were significantly enriched in matched ankylosing spondylitis synovial fluid. The disease-linked clones had a CD8+ phenotype and low blood frequencies.

Unmatched junction bases numbered 6, after V lost 3 bases and J lost 2 bases. This CDR3 region has 17 residues. CDR1 is ENHRY, CDR2 SYGVKD, per germline. Concerning this clonotype itself: The antigen is unknown.

The rearrangement uses TRBV10-3 and TRBJ2-1, with 11 positions matching TRBD2. The receptor's source is a male donor with ankylosing spondylitis. Sequencing was done on a sample of blood, either unsorted or a sorted T cell fraction (not recorded which). This CDR3 reads CAISEVAGGLTYNEQFF. CDR3 DNA: TGTGCCATCAGTGAAGTAGCGGGAGGGCTAACCTACAATGAGCAGTTCTTC.